Detailed here is one T cell receptor (beta chain). This specimen belongs to a study of T cells in Graves' hyperthyroidism and ophthalmopathy. What was amplified from RNA transcripts were TCR beta CDR3 regions. Using the HTBI primer set, a first-round RT-PCR was run on the TCR CDR3. TCRdb analysed the multiplex PCR reads with MiXCR anew, one entry per CDR3 protein. The sample shows roughly 45,000 distinct CDR3 sequences, 49% of them seen only once. The germline V gene has CDR1 LNHDA and CDR2 SQIVND (reference sequence). The junction had 21 bases not matched to a gene; V was cut back by 5 bases and J by 9 bases. CDR3 length: 17 amino acids.

The chain combines TRBV19 with TRBJ2-5; 7 positions match TRBD1. This sequence was found in a woman in her fifties or sixties with Graves' hyperthyroidism. The sequenced sample was peripheral blood or thyroid tissue (not recorded which). CDR3 coding DNA: TGTGCCAGTAGTTTTTGGACAGGACGTGGTGCGCTGGGGGCCCAGTACTTC. Protein: CASSFWTGRGALGAQYF.